These 15 T cell receptor beta chains were sequenced from one sample in a study of T-cell reconstitution after alpha-beta-depleted transplantation in children. A library of TCRbeta sequences, prepared with unique molecular identifiers, was generated. TCRdb independently ran MiXCR on the PCR reads; one entry per CDR3 protein. The data hold 480,000 or so distinct CDR3 sequences, with about 10% observed a single time. Source: PBMCs, taken before TCRalphabeta/CD19-depleted stem cell transplant. These receptors came from a child younger than 10 with inherited bone marrow failure, due to receive a stem cell transplant.

This clonotype was counted ten times or more. V is TRBV13 and J is TRBJ2-7, with TRBD2 identical over 11 bases. V lost 0 bases and J lost 5; bases outside the gene matches: 12. This CDR3 contains 18 residues. Germline loops: CDR1 PRHDT, CDR2 FYEKMQ (reference sequence). The chain's CDR3 is CASSLGHSLAGGPNEQYF. DNA of the CDR3: TGTGCCAGCAGCTTAGGCCACTCCTTAGCGGGAGGGCCCAACGAGCAGTACTTC.

This clonotype was picked up many times. The chain is built from TRBV7-2 and TRBJ2-7, with 7 nucleotides matching TRBD2. In germline, CDR1 is SGHTA, CDR2 FQGNSA. The CDR3 totals 14 residues. J lost 1 base, V lost 5 bases, and 5 bases had no gene match. The DNA of the CDR3 is TGTGCCAGCAGCCCAGTTAGCGGGTCCTACGAGCAGTACTTC. Translating it yields CASSPVSGSYEQYF. The whole variable domain, filled in from reference TRBV7-2 and TRBJ2-7, reads GAGVSQSPSNKVTEKGKDVELRCDPISGHTALYWYRQSLGQGLEFLIYFQGNSAPDKSGLPSDRFSAERTGGSVSTLTIQRTQQEDSAVYLCASSPVSGSYEQYFGPGTRLTVT.

Ten or more counts support this clonotype. The CDR3 region has the DNA TGTGCCAGCAGCTTAGATCCGGGAGCGGAGACCCAGTACTTC. This sequence encodes CASSLDPGAETQYF. This rearrangement joins TRBV11-3 to TRBJ2-5; TRBD2 is a possible D gene (6 bases). V was pared by 0 bases and J by 5 bases, with 10 bases between. This CDR3 contains 14 residues. Germline V lookup: CDR1 SGHNT, CDR2 YENEEA.

This clonotype showed up many times. The rearrangement uses TRBV5-1 and TRBJ1-2; D gene unclear. The V gene lost 4 bases and the J gene lost 1 base, with 17 bases spanning the gap. The germline gives CDR1 SGHRS, CDR2 YFSETQ. This CDR3 is built from 16 residues. DNA for the CDR3: TGCGCCAGCAGCCCGGCCCCGACGGGAAATAACTATGGCTACACCTTC. It codes for CASSPAPTGNNYGYTF.

This clonotype was recorded many times. This chain uses TRBV5-1 with TRBJ2-2; D is unresolved. Germline V gives CDR1 SGHRS, CDR2 YFSETQ. The CDR3 is 14 amino acids. The V and J ends lost 0 bases and 6 bases respectively, with 9 bases between them. The CDR3 DNA reads as TGCGCCAGCAGCTTGGCCTCCGTGGCCGGGGAGCTGTTTTTT. Translating gives CASSLASVAGELFF.

This clonotype was seen only a few times. V and J are TRBV28 and TRBJ2-7; 8 bases align to TRBD2. CDR1 MDHEN and CDR2 SYDVKM come from the germline V gene. The CDR3 is 17 amino acids. Trimming at V came to 2 bases and at J to 1 base, leaving 10 bases not matched to a gene. Here the CDR3 DNA reads TGTGCCAGCAGTTTAGGCCTAGCGGGTTCTATTTCCTACGAGCAGTACTTC. Encoded protein: CASSLGLAGSISYEQYF.

This clonotype was recorded at least ten times. The V and J genes are TRBV14 and TRBJ1-1; a possible D gene is TRBD1 (5 bases). Trimming removed 1 base from V and 3 bases from J, with 12 bases in between. This CDR3 comprises 15 residues. CDR1 SGHDN and CDR2 FVKESK come from the germline V gene. The CDR3 DNA reads as TGTGCCAGCAGCCAAGGATTGGGGGGATACACTGAAGCTTTCTTT. Its translation is CASSQGLGGYTEAFF.

This sequence joins TRBV7-9 and TRBJ2-3; D is ambiguous. V gave up 4 bases and J gave up 2 bases, with 16 bases separating them. This CDR3 contains 16 residues. Germline assignment: CDR1 SEHNR and CDR2 FQNEAQ (reference sequence). The CDR3 DNA is TGTGCCAGCAGCTCCAAGACTCCGGGCAACACAGATACGCAGTATTTT. Protein: CASSSKTPGNTDTQYF.

The rearrangement joins TRBV6-4 to TRBJ2-2; TRBD2 agrees at 11 bases. Germline CDR1 is MRHNA and CDR2 is SNTAGT. This CDR3 comprises 19 residues. Unmatched junction bases numbered 18, after V lost 8 bases and J lost 4 bases. The CDR3: CASCPTSGSSASGTGELFF. The CDR3, as DNA: TGTGCCAGCTGTCCCACTAGCGGGAGTTCTGCAAGCGGCACCGGGGAGCTGTTTTTT.

Many counts were recorded for this clonotype. J is TRBJ2-7 and V is TRBV20-1; D remains unclear. Deletions cut 1 base from V and 3 bases from J, with 10 bases between. CDR3 length: 13 residues. Germline CDR1 DFQATT, CDR2 SNEGSKA (reference sequence). In nucleotides, the CDR3 is TGCAGTGCTAGAGGGCCAGACATCTACGAGCAGTACTTC. It translates to CSARGPDIYEQYF.

The rearrangement links TRBV7-2 to TRBJ2-3; 12 bases match TRBD2. Germline V gene data show CDR1 as SGHTA and CDR2 as FQGNSA. V trimming: 5 bases; J trimming: 8 bases; junction bases outside the gene matches: 8. This CDR3 is built from 15 residues. CDR3 DNA sequence: TGTGCCAGCAGCCGACAGGGACTAGCGGGTCTTACGCAGTATTTT. Its translation is CASSRQGLAGLTQYF.

The chain links TRBV20-1 to TRBJ2-1; no clear D gene. CDR1 is DFQATT and CDR2 is SNEGSKA in the germline V gene (reference sequence). The CDR3 spans 13 residues. V was shortened by 5 bases and J by 8 bases, with 16 bases between the two germline ends. CDR3: CSASIRSTDEQFF. DNA for the CDR3: TGCAGTGCTTCAATCCGGAGCACCGATGAGCAGTTCTTC.

At least ten counts were recorded for this clonotype. The rearrangement uses TRBV11-2 and TRBJ2-2, with TRBD2 matching over 12 bases. V lost 1 base, J lost 1 base, and 13 bases stayed unmatched. This CDR3 comprises 21 residues. Germline CDR1 SGHAT, CDR2 FQNNGV. In DNA form, the CDR3 reads TGTGCCAGCAGCTTAGTCTCTCTCCGGCTAGCGGGAGGGAAGAACACCGGGGAGCTGTTTTTT. Its protein is CASSLVSLRLAGGKNTGELFF.

This clonotype was counted many times. The V and J genes are TRBV4-3 and TRBJ2-1; possible D gene TRBD2, 6 bases. CDR3 length: 15 amino acids. The germline gives CDR1 LGHNA, CDR2 YSLEER. Trimming shortened V by 0 bases and J by 7 bases, and 13 bases separated the two germline ends. This CDR3 reads CASSQDWREWNEQFF. CDR3 sequence (DNA): TGCGCCAGCAGCCAAGACTGGAGGGAGTGGAATGAGCAGTTCTTC.

This clonotype was seen ten or more times. V is TRBV29-1 and J is TRBJ2-7; the D gene is possibly TRBD1 (6 bases). This CDR3 is 13 amino acids long. Germline V gene lookup returns CDR1 SQVTM and CDR2 ANQGSEA. V lost 7 bases, J lost 9 bases, and 22 bases lay in between. The CDR3 sequence is CSGGGGYGLGQYF. The CDR3, as DNA: TGCAGCGGTGGGGGCGGATACGGGCTTGGGCAGTACTTC.